The TCR beta chain described here comes from a study of blood T cell repertoires in COVID-19. Across the whole study: From the United States, Italy and Spain came samples of acute and convalescent COVID-19.

Germline CDR1 is LNHDA and CDR2 is SQIVND (reference sequence). This CDR3 region has 15 residues. V gave up 3 bases and J gave up 1 base; unmatched junction bases: 4. Only in-frame clones appear in the TCRdb table, and some are missing; sequencing was by immunoSEQ multiplex PCR. The profile shows roughly 190,000 clones, around four fifths of them singletons. The gene calls are TRBV19 and TRBJ2-7; 9 bases fit TRBD2. The sample consisted of peripheral blood. The source is a man in his forties or fifties with active or convalescent COVID-19. CDR3 loop: CASSMSGRPSYEQYF. CDR3 in DNA: TGTGCCAGTAGTATGAGCGGGAGGCCATCCTACGAGCAGTACTTC.